These 5 T cell receptor beta chains were all obtained from the same sample, sequenced in a study of CD8 T cells in ankylosing spondylitis. Study-level points and caveats: What seemed typical of ankylosing spondylitis blood was a TCR beta motif built from fewer than ten highly homologous variants.

A single record per CDR3 protein comes from TCRdb applying MiXCR to the 5' RACE reads. Of around 140,000 distinct CDR3 sequences listed, about 15% are singletons. For these receptors, no antigen is known. Specimen: blood, either unsorted or a sorted T cell fraction (not recorded which). These receptor sequences come from a male donor with ankylosing spondylitis.

This clonotype has just a few counts. The rearrangement uses TRBV4-1 and TRBJ1-4, with D maybe TRBD1 (5 bases). Trimming took 8 bases from V and 0 from J, leaving 13 bases between them. CDR1 MGHRA and CDR2 YSYEKL come from the germline V gene. The CDR3 contains 15 residues. In nucleotides, the CDR3 is TGCGCCAGCGGACACTACCCGGCAACTAATGAAAAACTGTTTTTT. Translating it yields CASGHYPATNEKLFF.

This chain uses TRBV13 with TRBJ1-2; no definite D call. The germline gives CDR1 PRHDT, CDR2 FYEKMQ (reference sequence). This CDR3 is 15 amino acids long. Trimming stripped 0 bases from V and 5 bases from J, with 13 bases between. The DNA for the CDR3 is TGTGCCAGCAGCTTAGGCCCGACGATTGTGTATGGCTACACCTTC. This sequence encodes CASSLGPTIVYGYTF.

This rearrangement joins TRBV28 to TRBJ2-4; the D gene is possibly TRBD1 (5 bases). Germline CDR1 reads MDHEN; CDR2 reads SYDVKM. The CDR3 runs to 16 residues. Trimming shortened V by 6 bases and J by 6 bases, and 21 bases separated the two germline ends. The DNA for the CDR3 is TGTGCCAGCAGCCCCGCTGGGTTGCAGGGCTCAAACATTCAGTACTTC. Encoded protein: CASSPAGLQGSNIQYF.

This clonotype was observed a few times. V and J are TRBV20-1 and TRBJ2-3, with D perhaps TRBD2 (5 bases). CDR3 length equals 13 residues. Germline CDR1 is DFQATT and CDR2 is SNEGSKA (reference sequence). Deletions cut 6 bases from V and 1 base from J, with 11 bases between. The CDR3 is CSARGWGTDTQYF. CDR3 DNA sequence: TGCAGTGCCCGAGGGTGGGGCACAGATACGCAGTATTTT.

This clonotype was counted a few times. The genes are TRBV3-1 and TRBJ2-1, with D unclear. This CDR3 contains 16 residues. CDR1 LGHDT and CDR2 YNNKEL come from the germline V gene (reference sequence). V lost 4 bases to trimming and J lost 10 bases, with 23 bases between them. The CDR3 DNA reads as TGTGCCAGCAGCCCCTACCCCGCCTGGGGAAGCGACGAGCAGTTCTTC. It translates to CASSPYPAWGSDEQFF.